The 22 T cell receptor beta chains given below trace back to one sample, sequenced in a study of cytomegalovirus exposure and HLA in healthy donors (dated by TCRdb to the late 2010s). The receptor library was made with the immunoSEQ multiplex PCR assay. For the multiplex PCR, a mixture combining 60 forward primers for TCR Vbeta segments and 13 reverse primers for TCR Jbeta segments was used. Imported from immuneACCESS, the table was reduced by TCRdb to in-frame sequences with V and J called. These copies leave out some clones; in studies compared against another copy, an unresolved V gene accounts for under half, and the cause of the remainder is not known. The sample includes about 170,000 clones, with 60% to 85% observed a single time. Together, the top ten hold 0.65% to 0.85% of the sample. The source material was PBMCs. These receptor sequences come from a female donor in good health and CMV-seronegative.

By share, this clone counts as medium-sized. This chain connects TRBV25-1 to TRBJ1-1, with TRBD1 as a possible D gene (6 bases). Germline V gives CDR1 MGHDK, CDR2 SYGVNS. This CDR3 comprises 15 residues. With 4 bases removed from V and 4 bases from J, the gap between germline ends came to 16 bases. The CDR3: CASSVHGAGATEAFF. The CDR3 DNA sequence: TGTGCCAGCAGTGTGCATGGGGCAGGGGCCACTGAAGCTTTCTTT.

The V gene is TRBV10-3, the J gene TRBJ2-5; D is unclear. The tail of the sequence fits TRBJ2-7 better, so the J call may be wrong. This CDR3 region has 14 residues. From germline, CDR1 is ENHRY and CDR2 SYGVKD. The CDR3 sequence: CAIADTSLSYEQYF. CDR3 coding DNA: TGTGCCATCGCCGACACCAGCCTCTCCTACGAGCAGTACTTC.

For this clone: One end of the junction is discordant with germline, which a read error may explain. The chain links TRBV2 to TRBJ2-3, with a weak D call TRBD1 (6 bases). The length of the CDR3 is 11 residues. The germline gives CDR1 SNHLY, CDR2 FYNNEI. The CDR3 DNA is TGTGCCAGCAGTGAAATTGGGCGACAGGATTTT. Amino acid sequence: CASSEIGRQDF.

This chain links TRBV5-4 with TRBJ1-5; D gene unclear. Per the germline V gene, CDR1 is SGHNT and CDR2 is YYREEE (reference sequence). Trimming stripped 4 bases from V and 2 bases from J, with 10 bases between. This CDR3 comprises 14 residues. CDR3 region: CASSQDLGNQPQHF. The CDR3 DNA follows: TGTGCCAGCAGCCAAGATCTAGGCAATCAGCCCCAGCATTTT.

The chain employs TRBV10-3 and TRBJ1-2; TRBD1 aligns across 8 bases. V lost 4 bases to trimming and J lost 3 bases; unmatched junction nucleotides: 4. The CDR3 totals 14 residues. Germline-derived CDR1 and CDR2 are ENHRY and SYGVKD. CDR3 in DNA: TGTGCCATCAGTGCCCAGGGGGCGGACTATGGCTACACCTTC. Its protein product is CAISAQGADYGYTF.

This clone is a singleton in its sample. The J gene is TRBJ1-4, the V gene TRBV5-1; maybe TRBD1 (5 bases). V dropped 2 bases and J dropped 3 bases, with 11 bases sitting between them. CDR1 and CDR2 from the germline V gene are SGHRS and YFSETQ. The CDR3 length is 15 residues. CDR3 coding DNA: TGCGCCAGCAGCTTAAGGGGCTTAGCTAATGAAAAACTGTTTTTT. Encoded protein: CASSLRGLANEKLFF.

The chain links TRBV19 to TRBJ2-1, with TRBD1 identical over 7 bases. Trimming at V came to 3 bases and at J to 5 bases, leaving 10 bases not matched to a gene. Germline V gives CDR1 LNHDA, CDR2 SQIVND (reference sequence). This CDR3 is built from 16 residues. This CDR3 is CASSIYQTGADNEQFF. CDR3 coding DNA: TGTGCCAGTAGTATTTACCAAACAGGGGCCGACAATGAGCAGTTCTTC.

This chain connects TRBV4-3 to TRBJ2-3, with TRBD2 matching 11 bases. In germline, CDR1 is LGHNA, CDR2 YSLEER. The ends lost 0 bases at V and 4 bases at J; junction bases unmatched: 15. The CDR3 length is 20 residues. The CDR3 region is CASSQDGTSGGIYWADTQYF. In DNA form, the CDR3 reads TGCGCCAGCAGCCAAGATGGAACTAGCGGGGGAATCTATTGGGCAGATACGCAGTATTTT.

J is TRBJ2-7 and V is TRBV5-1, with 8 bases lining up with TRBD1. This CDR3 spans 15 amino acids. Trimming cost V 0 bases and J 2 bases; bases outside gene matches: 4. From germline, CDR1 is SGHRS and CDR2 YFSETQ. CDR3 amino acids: CASSLERQGPYEQYF. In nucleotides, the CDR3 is TGCGCCAGCAGCTTGGAGCGACAGGGGCCCTACGAGCAGTACTTC.

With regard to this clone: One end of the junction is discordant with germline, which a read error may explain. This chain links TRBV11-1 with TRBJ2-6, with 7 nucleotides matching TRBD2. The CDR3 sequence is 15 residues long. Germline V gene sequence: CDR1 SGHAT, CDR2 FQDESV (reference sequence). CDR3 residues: CASSLGQGGANGLTF. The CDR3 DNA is TGTGCCAGCAGCTTAGGGCAGGGAGGGGCCAACGGCCTGACTTTC.

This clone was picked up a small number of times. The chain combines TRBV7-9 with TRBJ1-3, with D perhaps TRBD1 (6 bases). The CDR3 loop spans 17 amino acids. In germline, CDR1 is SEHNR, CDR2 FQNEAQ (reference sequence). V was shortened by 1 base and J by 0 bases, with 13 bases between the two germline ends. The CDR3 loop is CASSLEGTSLSGNTIYF. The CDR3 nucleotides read TGTGCCAGCAGCTTAGAGGGGACAAGTCTCTCTGGAAACACCATATATTTT.

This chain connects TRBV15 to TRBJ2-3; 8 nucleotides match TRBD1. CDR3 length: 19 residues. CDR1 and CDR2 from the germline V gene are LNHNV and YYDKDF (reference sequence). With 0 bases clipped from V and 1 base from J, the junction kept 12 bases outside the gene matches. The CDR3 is CATSRDQARGPSRTDTQYF. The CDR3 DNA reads TGTGCCACCAGCAGAGATCAGGCCAGGGGGCCCAGTCGCACAGATACGCAGTATTTT.

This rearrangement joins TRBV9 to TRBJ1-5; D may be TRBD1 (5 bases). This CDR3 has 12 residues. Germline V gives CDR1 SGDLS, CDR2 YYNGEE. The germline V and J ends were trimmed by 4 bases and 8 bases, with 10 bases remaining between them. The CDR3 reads CASSSSGKPQHF. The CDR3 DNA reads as TGTGCCAGCAGCTCCTCAGGGAAGCCCCAGCATTTT. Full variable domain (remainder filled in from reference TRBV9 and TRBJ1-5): DSGVTQTPKHLITATGQRVTLRCSPRSGDLSVYWYQQSLDQGLQFLIQYYNGEERAKGNILERFSAQQFPDLHSELNLSSLELGDSALYFCASSSSGKPQHFGDGTRLSIL.

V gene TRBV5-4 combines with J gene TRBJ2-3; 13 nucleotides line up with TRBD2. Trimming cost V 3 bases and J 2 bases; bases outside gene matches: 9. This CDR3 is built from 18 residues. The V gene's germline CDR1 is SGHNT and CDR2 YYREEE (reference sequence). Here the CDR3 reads CASSSRTSGGLVTDTQYF. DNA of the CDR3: TGTGCCAGCAGCTCGCGGACTAGCGGGGGCCTAGTCACAGATACGCAGTATTTT. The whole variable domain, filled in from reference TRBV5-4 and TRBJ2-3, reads ETGVTQSPTHLIKTRGQQVTLRCSSQSGHNTVSWYQQALGQGPQFIFQYYREEENGRGNFPPRFSGLQFPNYSSELNVNALELDDSALYLCASSSRTSGGLVTDTQYFGPGTRLTVL.

The CDR3 here is CASSVGVEVRSGYTF. The DNA of the CDR3 is TGTGCCAGCAGCGTAGGAGTTGAGGTACGGAGTGGCTACACCTTC. The chain joins TRBV9 to TRBJ1-2, with D hard to call. V lost 0 bases and J lost 7, with 16 bases in between. CDR1 SGDLS and CDR2 YYNGEE come from the germline V gene. This CDR3 has 15 amino acids.

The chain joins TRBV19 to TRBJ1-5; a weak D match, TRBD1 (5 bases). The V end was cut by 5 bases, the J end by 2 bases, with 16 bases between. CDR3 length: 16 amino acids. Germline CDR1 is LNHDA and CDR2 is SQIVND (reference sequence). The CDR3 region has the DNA TGTGCCAGTAGTGATCCGACGGTGACAGGCAATCAGCCCCAGCATTTT. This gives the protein CASSDPTVTGNQPQHF.

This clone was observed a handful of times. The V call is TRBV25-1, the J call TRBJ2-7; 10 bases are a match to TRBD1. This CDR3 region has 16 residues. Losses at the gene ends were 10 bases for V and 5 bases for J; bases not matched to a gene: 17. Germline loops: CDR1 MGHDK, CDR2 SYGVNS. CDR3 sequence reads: CAISAQTGTGADEQYF. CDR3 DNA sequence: TGTGCCATTTCCGCTCAAACCGGGACAGGGGCGGACGAGCAGTACTTC.

The CDR3 DNA is TGTGCCAGCAGCCAACGACGGGGGGCCGGGGAGCTGTTTTTT. Protein sequence: CASSQRRGAGELFF. The chain links TRBV16 to TRBJ2-2, with 7 nucleotides matching TRBD2. The CDR3 has 14 amino acids. With 2 bases clipped from V and 6 bases from J, the junction kept 3 bases outside the gene matches. In germline, CDR1 is KGHSY, CDR2 FQNENV.

CDR3 residues: CASSKQGEQNGYTF. Here the CDR3 DNA reads TGTGCCAGCAGTAAACAGGGAGAGCAGAATGGCTACACCTTC. This chain uses TRBV6-5 with TRBJ1-2; the D gene is possibly TRBD1 (6 bases). The germline gives CDR1 MNHEY, CDR2 SVGAGI. This CDR3 has 14 amino acids. V lost 5 bases and J 6 bases, leaving 16 bases between the germline ends.

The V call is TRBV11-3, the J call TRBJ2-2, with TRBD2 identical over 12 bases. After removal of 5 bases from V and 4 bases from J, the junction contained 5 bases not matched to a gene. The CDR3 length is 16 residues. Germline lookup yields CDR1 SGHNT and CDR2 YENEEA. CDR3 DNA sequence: TGTGCCAGCAGCAAACTAGCGGGGGGTACCACCGGGGAGCTGTTTTTT. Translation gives CASSKLAGGTTGELFF.

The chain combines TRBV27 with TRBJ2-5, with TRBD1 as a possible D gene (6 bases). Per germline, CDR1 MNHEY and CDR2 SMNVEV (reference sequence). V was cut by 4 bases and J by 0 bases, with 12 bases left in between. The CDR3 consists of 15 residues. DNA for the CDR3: TGTGCCAGCAGTTCCCCACGGGACAACCAAGAGACCCAGTACTTC. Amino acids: CASSSPRDNQETQYF.

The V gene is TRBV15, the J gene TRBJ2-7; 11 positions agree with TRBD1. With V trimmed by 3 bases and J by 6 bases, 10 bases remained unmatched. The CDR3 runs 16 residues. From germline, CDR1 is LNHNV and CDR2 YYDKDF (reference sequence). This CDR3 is CATSRGGTGGQGEQYF. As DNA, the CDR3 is TGTGCCACCAGCAGGGGCGGGACAGGGGGACAGGGCGAGCAGTACTTC.